This T cell receptor beta chain was captured by sequencing in a study of blood T cell repertoires in COVID-19. Generated by immunoSEQ multiplex PCR, the TCRdb table keeps only in-frame clones and is missing some. The data show 150,000 to 200,000 clones, about four fifths seen once. CDR1 MDHEN and CDR2 SYDVKM come from the germline V gene. The CDR3 consists of 14 residues. Trimming at V came to 6 bases and at J to 2 bases, leaving 7 bases not matched to a gene. The sample consisted of PBMCs or T cells enriched from blood (not recorded which). J is TRBJ2-7 and V is TRBV28; TRBD2 matches 7 bases. The source is a woman aged 50 to 60 in a cohort exposed to, infected with or recovered from COVID-19 (not recorded which). The CDR3 DNA is TGTGCCAGCAGAGGGGAGGCGGGGGCCTACGAGCAGTACTTC. Translated, it gives CASRGEAGAYEQYF.